This is a list of T cell receptor beta chains from one sample in a study of blood T cells in healthy people across ages. TCRdb fed the 5' RACE reads into MiXCR, producing one record per CDR3 protein. Of around 1,500,000 distinct CDR3 sequences listed, around two fifths are singletons. Sequenced input: blood. These receptors were obtained from a woman aged 18-29 years in good health. The CDR3 runs from the conserved cysteine through the conserved F or W.

V gene: TRBV20-1
J gene: TRBJ1-2
CDR3 protein: CRVSGTGINYGYTF

V gene: TRBV5-5
J gene: TRBJ1-4
CDR3 protein: CASSAWGSNEKLFF

V gene: TRBV6-5
J gene: TRBJ1-4
CDR3 protein: CASRQDRGANEKLFF

V gene: TRBV15
J gene: TRBJ1-2
CDR3 protein: CATSSGWGGGDYGYTF

V gene: TRBV20-1
J gene: TRBJ2-2
CDR3 protein: CSAAFTISGELFF

V gene: TRBV6-5
J gene: TRBJ1-2
CDR3 protein: CASSDSPQGWGYTF

V gene: TRBV27
J gene: TRBJ2-7
CDR3 protein: CASSLYLNQGYEQYF

V gene: TRBV5-1
J gene: TRBJ1-2
CDR3 protein: CASTIGTNYGYTF

V gene: TRBV20-1
J gene: TRBJ1-4
CDR3 protein: CSARVLGGESEKLFF

V gene: TRBV4-1
J gene: TRBJ2-5
CDR3 protein: CASSPGLGKGETQYF

V gene: TRBV28
J gene: TRBJ2-1
CDR3 protein: CASSYPGTSGVNEQFF

V gene: TRBV10-3
J gene: TRBJ2-1
CDR3 protein: CAIGIAGGRNEQFF

V gene: TRBV3-1
J gene: TRBJ1-2
CDR3 protein: CASTEEGAGYTF

V gene: TRBV12-3/TRBV12-4
J gene: TRBJ2-2
CDR3 protein: CASSLVPAANTGELFF

V gene: TRBV20-1
J gene: TRBJ2-7
CDR3 protein: CSAGRRSSSYEQYF

V gene: TRBV10-3
J gene: -
CDR3 protein: CAISGGSGGFYNEQYF

V gene: TRBV27
J gene: TRBJ2-6
CDR3 protein: CASSLSPGTAFSGANVLTF

V gene: TRBV7-2
J gene: TRBJ1-5
CDR3 protein: CASSIGGGRPQHF

V gene: TRBV6-5
J gene: TRBJ1-2
CDR3 protein: CAGTVAQLYGYTF

V gene: TRBV12-3/TRBV12-4
J gene: TRBJ1-1
CDR3 protein: CASRAVGFDTEAFF

V gene: TRBV11-2
J gene: TRBJ2-3
CDR3 protein: CASSLKGSPSTDTQYF

V gene: TRBV5-1
J gene: TRBJ1-1
CDR3 protein: CASSWTEMNTEAFF

V gene: TRBV30
J gene: TRBJ2-7
CDR3 protein: CAWGDSYEQYF

V gene: TRBV18
J gene: TRBJ2-7
CDR3 protein: CASSRRTSDNEQYF